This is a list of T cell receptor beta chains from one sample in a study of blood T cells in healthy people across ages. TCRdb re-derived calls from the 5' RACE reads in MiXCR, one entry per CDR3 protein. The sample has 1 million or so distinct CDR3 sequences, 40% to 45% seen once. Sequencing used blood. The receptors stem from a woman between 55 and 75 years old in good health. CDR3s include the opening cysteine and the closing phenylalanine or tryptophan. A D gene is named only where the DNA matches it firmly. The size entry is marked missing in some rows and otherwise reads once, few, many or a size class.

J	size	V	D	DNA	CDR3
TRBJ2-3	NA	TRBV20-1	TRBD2	TGCAGTGCTAGCGATAATTATAGCGGGAGAAGCACAGATACGCAGTATTTT	CSASDNYSGRSTDTQYF
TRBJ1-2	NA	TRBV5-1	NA	TGCGCCAGCAGCTTGGAAGGGGTAGTAAGAAATGGCTACACCTTC	CASSLEGVVRNGYTF
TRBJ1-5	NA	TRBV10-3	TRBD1	TGTGCCATCAGAGACAGGGAGGAGAGCAATCAGCCCCAGCATTTT	CAIRDREESNQPQHF
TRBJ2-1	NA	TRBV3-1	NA	TGTGCCAGCAGCCAAGAAAACACTTACAATGAGCAGTTCTTC	CASSQENTYNEQFF
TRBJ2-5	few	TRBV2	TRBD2	TGTGCCAGCAGCCCCGGTTGGCTAGCGGGACTAGAGACCCAGTACTTC	CASSPGWLAGLETQYF
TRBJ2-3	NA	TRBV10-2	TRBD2	TGCGCCAGCAGAGACTTTGAACTCGGGAGGGGGACAGATACGCAGTATTTT	CASRDFELGRGTDTQYF
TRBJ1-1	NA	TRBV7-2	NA	TGTGCCAGCAGAACGGCAGGGCTGAACACTGAAGCTTTCTTT	CASRTAGLNTEAFF
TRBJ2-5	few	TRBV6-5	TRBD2	TGTGCCAGCAGTTACGGGGGGACTAGCGGACCTCAAGAGACCCAGTACTTC	CASSYGGTSGPQETQYF
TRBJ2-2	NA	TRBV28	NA	TGTGCCAGCACACAGACTACCGGGGAGCTGTTTTTT	CASTQTTGELFF
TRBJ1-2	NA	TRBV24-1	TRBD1	TGTGCCACCAGTGACCACAGGGGGGATGGCTACACCTTC	CATSDHRGDGYTF
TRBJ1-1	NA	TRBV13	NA	TGTGCCAGCAGCCCCCTTTTGGGCCGAATCGAAGCTTTCTTT	CASSPLLGRIEAFF
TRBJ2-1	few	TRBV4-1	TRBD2	TGCGCCAGCAGCCGGACCCCCGGGACTAGCGGGAACAATGAGCAGTTCTTC	CASSRTPGTSGNNEQFF
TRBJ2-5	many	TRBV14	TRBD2	TGTGCCAGCAGCCAACGGGGGGATCGGAGGAGGACCCAGTACTTC	CASSQRGDRRRTQYF
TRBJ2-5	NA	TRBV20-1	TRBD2	TGCAGTGTCCTCGAGACTAGCGTCCAAGAGACCCAGTACTTC	CSVLETSVQETQYF
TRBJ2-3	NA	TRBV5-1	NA	TGCGCCAGCAGCTTGGAAGATGGCGGGATTACAGATACGCAGTATTTT	CASSLEDGGITDTQYF
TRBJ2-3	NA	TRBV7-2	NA	TGTGCCAGCAGCTTAGAGGCGATCGGGCGAAGCACAGATACGCAGTATTTT	CASSLEAIGRSTDTQYF
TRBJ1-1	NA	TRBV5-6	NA	TGTGCCAGCACCACGGACAACACTGAAGCTTTCTTT	CASTTDNTEAFF
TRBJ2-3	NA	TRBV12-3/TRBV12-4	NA	TGTGCCAGCAGTTCATGGGCCAGCGGCCCCACAGATACGCAGTATTTT	CASSSWASGPTDTQYF
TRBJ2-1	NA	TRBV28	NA	TGTGCCGCCGCCCTAGCGCCAACACAATACAATGAGCAGTTCTTC	CAAALAPTQYNEQFF
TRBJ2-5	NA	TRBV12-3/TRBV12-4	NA	TGTGCCAGCAGTTTAAGAGGGGGAAGCCAAGAGACCCAGTACTTC	CASSLRGGSQETQYF
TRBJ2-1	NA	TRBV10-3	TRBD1	TGTGCCATCAGTGACCCTCGGACAGGGCGAAATGAGCAGTTCTTC	CAISDPRTGRNEQFF
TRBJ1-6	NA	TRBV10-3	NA	TGTGCCATCAGTGAGTCCGTGTCTGGAACATGGGCTCCACCCCTCCACTTT	CAISESVSGTWAPPLHF
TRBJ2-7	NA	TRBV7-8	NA	TGTGCCGGCAGCTTAGCCATTGTCGGGTACGAGCAGTACTTC	CAGSLAIVGYEQYF
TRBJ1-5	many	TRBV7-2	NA	TGTGCCAGCAGTCTAGGAGGGTTCAATCAACCCCAGCATTTT	CASSLGGFNQPQHF
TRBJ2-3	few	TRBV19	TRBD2	TGTGCCAGTAGTATAGAGGCGGGAGCCACAGATACGCAGTATTTT	CASSIEAGATDTQYF
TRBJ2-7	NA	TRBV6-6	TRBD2	TGTGCCAGCACCTCGGGGGGGAGGGTCTACGAGCAGTACTTC	CASTSGGRVYEQYF
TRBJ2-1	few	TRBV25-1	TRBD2	TGTGCCAGCGCACCGCTAGCGGGAGCTGGCGATGAGCAGTTCTTC	CASAPLAGAGDEQFF
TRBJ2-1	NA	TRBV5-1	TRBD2	TGCGCCAGCAGGCGTGGACTAGCGGGAGAATACAATGAGCAGTTCTTC	CASRRGLAGEYNEQFF
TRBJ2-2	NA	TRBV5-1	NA	TGCGCCAGCAGCCCCGGCGTGAGTACCGGGGAGCTGTTTTTT	CASSPGVSTGELFF
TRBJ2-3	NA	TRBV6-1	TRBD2	TGTGCCAGCACTCTGACTAGCGGGAGAGTTTTAGATACGCAGTATTTT	CASTLTSGRVLDTQYF
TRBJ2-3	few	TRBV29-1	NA	TGCAGCGTTGAAGGAGGGGGCACAGATACGCAGTATTTT	CSVEGGGTDTQYF
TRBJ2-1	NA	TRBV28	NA	TGTGCCAGCAGTGAGAGTCCTGACAATGAGCAGTTCTTC	CASSESPDNEQFF
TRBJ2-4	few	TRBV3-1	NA	TGTGCCAGCAGCCAACGAGGGTCCGCCAAAAACATTCAGTACTTC	CASSQRGSAKNIQYF
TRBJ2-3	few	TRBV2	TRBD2	TGTGCCAGCACCCGAGGACTAGCGGGAGGGCCAATGTATTTT	CASTRGLAGGPMYF
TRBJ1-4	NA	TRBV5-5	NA	TGTGCCAGCAGCTTGATTGGGACATCTAATGAAAAACTGTTTTTT	CASSLIGTSNEKLFF
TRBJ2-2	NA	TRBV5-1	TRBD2	TGCGCCAGCAGCTTGGCATGGACTAGCGGGAGGCGGACCGGGGAGCTGTTTTTT	CASSLAWTSGRRTGELFF
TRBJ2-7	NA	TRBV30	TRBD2	TGTGCCTGGAGTCTCAGCGGGAGGGCCACCTACGAGCAGTACTTC	CAWSLSGRATYEQYF
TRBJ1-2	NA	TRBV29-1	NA	TGCAGCGTTCTCACCGGCGGTAACTATGGCTACACCTTC	CSVLTGGNYGYTF
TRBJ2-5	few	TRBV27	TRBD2	TGTGCCAGCAGTTTTTCTAGCGGGACTTCAGAGACCCAGTACTTC	CASSFSSGTSETQYF
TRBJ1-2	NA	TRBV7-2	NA	TGTGCCAGCAGCTTAGATACCCGGGGTGCGTATGGCTACACCTTC	CASSLDTRGAYGYTF
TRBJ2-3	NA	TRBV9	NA	TGTGCCAGCAGCGCCTTAGGGAGCGGACGTAGCACAGATACGCAGTATTTT	CASSALGSGRSTDTQYF
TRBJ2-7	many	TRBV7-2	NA	TGTGCCAGCAGCTTAGCCAACAGGGCAGGCGAGCAGTACTTC	CASSLANRAGEQYF
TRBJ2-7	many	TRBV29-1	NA	TGCAGCGTTGAGGACCAATCCTACGAGCAGTACTTC	CSVEDQSYEQYF
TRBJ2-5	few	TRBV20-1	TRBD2	TGCAGTGCTAGTACATGGACTAGCGGCGCGCTCCAAGAGACCCAGTACTTC	CSASTWTSGALQETQYF
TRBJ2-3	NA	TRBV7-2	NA	TGTGCCAGCGGCAGACCGGGACTCGGCACAGATACGCAGTATTTT	CASGRPGLGTDTQYF
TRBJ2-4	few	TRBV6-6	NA	TGTGCCAGCAACGAATTCAAAAACATTCAGTACTTC	CASNEFKNIQYF
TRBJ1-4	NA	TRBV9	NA	TGTGCCAGCAGCGCCCACAGGTCAACTAATGAAAAACTGTTTTTT	CASSAHRSTNEKLFF
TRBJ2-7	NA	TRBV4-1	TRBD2	TGCGCCAGCGCTTCTCTAGCGGGAGAGGTAAACGAGCAGTACTTC	CASASLAGEVNEQYF
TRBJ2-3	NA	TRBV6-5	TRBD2	TGTGCCAGCAGTTACTCACTAACTAGCGGGAGGGCAGCTTACGGGGATACGCAGTATTTT	CASSYSLTSGRAAYGDTQYF
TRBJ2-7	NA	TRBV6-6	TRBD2	TGTGCCAGAGCGGGAGGGCCTTACGAGCAGTACTTC	CARAGGPYEQYF
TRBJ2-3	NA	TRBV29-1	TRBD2	TGCAGCGTTGAAGTGGGACTAGCGGGCACAGATACGCAGTATTTT	CSVEVGLAGTDTQYF
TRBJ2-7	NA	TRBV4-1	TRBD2	TGCGCCAGCAGCCAAGATATCCAGCGGGAGATCAACGAGCAGTACTTC	CASSQDIQREINEQYF
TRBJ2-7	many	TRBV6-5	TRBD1	TGTGCCAGCAGTATGGGACAGGGGTCATACGAGCAGTACTTC	CASSMGQGSYEQYF
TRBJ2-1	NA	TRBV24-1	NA	TGTGCCACCAGTGATGGGCCCAGCTCCTACAATGAGCAGTTCTTC	CATSDGPSSYNEQFF
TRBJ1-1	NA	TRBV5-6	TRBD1	TGTGCCAGCAGCTTCAGGACAGGCCTAAGGATGAACACTGAAGCTTTCTTT	CASSFRTGLRMNTEAFF
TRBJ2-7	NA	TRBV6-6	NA	TGTGCCAGCAGTTATAGCATGGGCAGGAGCCACGAGCAGTACTTC	CASSYSMGRSHEQYF